The entry below gives a single T cell receptor (beta chain) sequence along with its context. Its antigen is still unknown. Together with a sample-barcoded 5' primer, a J-beta primer mix was included in a second PCR lasting about 6 to 11 cycles. A single record per CDR3 protein comes from TCRdb applying MiXCR to the 5' RACE reads. The sample contains hundreds of thousands of distinct CDR3 sequences, more than 40% of which appear only once. This record comes from a study of blood T cells in healthy people across ages. Germline CDR1 reads SGHRS; CDR2 reads YFSETQ. This CDR3 comprises 15 residues. Between the trimmed V and J ends, which lost 0 bases and 4 bases, there was a span of 10 bases. General observations from the study: A strong correlation was found between TCR beta diversity and the percentage of naive T cells.

The sequence derives from a man aged 55-75 years in good health. The J gene is TRBJ2-2, the V gene TRBV5-1; a weak D match, TRBD1 (5 bases). The material sequenced was blood. CDR3 nucleotides: TGCGCCAGCAGCTTGGAGGGGATAGGCACCGGGGAGCTGTTTTTT. Amino acid sequence: CASSLEGIGTGELFF.